Below are 30 T cell receptor beta chains sequenced from a single sample in a study of T-cell memory formation after mild COVID-19. MiXCR, applied by TCRdb to the 5' RACE reads, yields one record per CDR3 protein. The sample consists of about 270,000 distinct CDR3 sequences, 15% to 20% of them appearing once. The sample taken for sequencing was PBMCs or a T cell subset sorted from them (not recorded which). The source of these receptors is a man between 18 and 35 years old who had mild COVID-19 (a few samples of this study predate the infection). Cell type and time point are not known.

This clonotype was seen a few times. This chain connects TRBV5-1 to TRBJ2-7; D is tentatively TRBD1 or TRBD2 (5 bases each). V gave up 0 bases and J gave up 3 bases, with 13 bases separating them. The germline gives CDR1 SGHRS, CDR2 YFSETQ. CDR3 length: 15 residues. For the CDR3, the DNA is TGCGCCAGCAGCTTGGTTGGGGCGGAGGTCTACGAGCAGTACTTC. Protein sequence: CASSLVGAEVYEQYF. The variable domain in full, with the rest retrieved from reference TRBV5-1 and TRBJ2-7, is KAGVTQTPRYLIKTRGQQVTLSCSPISGHRSVSWYQQTPGQGLQFLFEYFSETQRNKGNFPGRFSGRQFSNSRSEMNVSTLELGDSALYLCASSLVGAEVYEQYFGPGTRLTVT.

The chain's CDR3 is CASSLFPDRGETQYF. In DNA form, the CDR3 reads TGCGCCAGCAGCTTATTCCCAGACAGAGGGGAGACCCAGTACTTC. V and J are TRBV5-1 and TRBJ2-5; either TRBD1 or TRBD2 may supply D (5 bases each). The germline gives CDR1 SGHRS, CDR2 YFSETQ. CDR3 length equals 15 residues. Trimming removed 2 bases at V and 5 bases at J, with 16 bases between.

This chain links TRBV11-2 with TRBJ2-5; D gene ambiguous. V was pared by 3 bases and J by 2 bases, with 10 bases between. CDR1 and CDR2 from the germline V gene are SGHAT and FQNNGV. The CDR3 runs 14 residues. The CDR3 DNA follows: TGTGCCAGCAGCTTGAACCTCCGACAAGAGACCCAGTACTTC. The encoded protein is CASSLNLRQETQYF.

This clonotype was picked up a small number of times. The chain couples TRBV12-3 or TRBV12-4 to TRBJ1-6, with TRBD1 matching over 8 bases. This CDR3 has 14 residues. V shed 3 bases, J shed 10 bases, and the junction held 5 bases outside the gene matches. DNA of the CDR3: TGTGCCAGCAGTTTTTGGGACAGGTTATCACCCCTCCACTTT. It yields the protein CASSFWDRLSPLHF.

This clonotype was counted at least ten times. The rearrangement joins TRBV7-2 to TRBJ1-5; 7 bases are shared with TRBD1. The V segment lost 5 bases and the J segment 1 base; nucleotides outside the gene matches: 2. The CDR3 loop spans 14 amino acids. The germline V gene has CDR1 SGHTA and CDR2 FQGNSA. CDR3 nucleotides: TGTGCCAGCAGCCGGGACAGAAGCAATCAGCCCCAGCATTTT. This translates into CASSRDRSNQPQHF.

This clonotype was seen a handful of times. The V gene is TRBV20-1, the J gene TRBJ2-6; the D gene is possibly TRBD1 (6 bases). The germline gives CDR1 DFQATT, CDR2 SNEGSKA (reference sequence). The length of the CDR3 is 19 residues. V lost 1 base, J lost 3 bases, and 22 bases lay in between. CDR3 amino acids: CSARAAAGAPPVGANVLTF. The CDR3 DNA is TGCAGTGCTAGAGCGGCAGCAGGGGCCCCTCCTGTTGGGGCCAACGTCCTGACTTTC.

This clonotype was observed a few times. The chain carries TRBV6-5 and TRBJ1-1, with D unresolved. The CDR3 has 16 amino acids. The germline V and J ends were trimmed by 6 bases and 4 bases, with 21 bases remaining between them. In germline, CDR1 is MNHEY, CDR2 SVGAGI. CDR3 residues: CASRPARNTPGTEAFF. In nucleotides, the CDR3 is TGTGCCAGCAGACCCGCGAGGAATACCCCCGGCACTGAAGCTTTCTTT.

The genes are TRBV12-3 or TRBV12-4 and TRBJ1-1; tentative D call: TRBD1 (5 bases). This CDR3 contains 13 residues. With 5 bases removed from V and 11 bases from J, the gap between germline ends came to 18 bases. CDR3 DNA sequence: TGTGCCAGCAGTCCCCGCCCGGGGGAGAACGCTTTCTTT. The encoded protein is CASSPRPGENAFF.

The chain has TRBV4-2 and TRBJ2-3; D is possibly TRBD1 (7 bases). Germline V CDR1 and CDR2: LGHNA, YNFKEQ. This CDR3 has 18 amino acids. V was cut by 4 bases and J by 2 bases, with 22 bases left in between. The CDR3 protein is CASSLPEGGQSSTDTQYF. The CDR3 region has the DNA TGTGCCAGCAGCCTCCCCGAGGGGGGACAGAGTTCCACAGATACGCAGTATTTT.

This clonotype has only a few counts. This rearrangement joins TRBV19 to TRBJ2-2; TRBD2 is a possible D gene (5 bases). The CDR3 extends over 12 amino acids. Germline V gene lookup returns CDR1 LNHDA and CDR2 SQIVND (reference sequence). Trimming left V 6 bases short and J 5 bases short, with 7 bases between. In DNA form, the CDR3 reads TGTGCCAGTAGACCGGGGACCGGGGAGCTGTTTTTT. Translation gives CASRPGTGELFF.

This clonotype was observed many times. The J gene is TRBJ2-5, the V gene TRBV29-1; 11 bases line up with TRBD1. The germline CDR1 and CDR2 sequences are SQVTM and ANQGSEA. Trimming removed 4 bases from V and 5 bases from J; junction bases left unmatched: 0. CDR3 size: 12 residues. Here the CDR3 DNA reads TGCAGCGTTGGGACAGGGGGCGAGACCCAGTACTTC. Translating it yields CSVGTGGETQYF.

The gene calls are TRBV10-3 and TRBJ1-2, with 9 positions matching TRBD1. This CDR3 spans 16 amino acids. The germline gives CDR1 ENHRY, CDR2 SYGVKD. V shed 2 bases, J shed 0 bases, and the junction held 4 bases outside the gene matches. CDR3 sequence: CAISEAGTGTNYGYTF. In DNA, the CDR3 is TGTGCCATCAGTGAGGCGGGGACAGGGACTAACTATGGCTACACCTTC.

This clonotype was counted at least ten times. The chain is built from TRBV7-2 and TRBJ1-1, with D hard to call. CDR3 length: 11 amino acids. Per the germline V gene, CDR1 is SGHTA and CDR2 is FQGNSA. Deletions cut 2 bases from V and 5 bases from J, with 3 bases between. CDR3 residues: CASSLSTEAFF. CDR3 DNA sequence: TGTGCCAGCAGCTTATCGACTGAAGCTTTCTTT.

This clonotype appeared a few times. The chain links TRBV7-2 to TRBJ1-2, with D tentatively TRBD1 (5 bases). The CDR3 runs to 14 residues. Germline CDR1 is SGHTA and CDR2 is FQGNSA. V was clipped by 1 base and J by 7 bases, with 13 bases between them. The CDR3 DNA reads as TGTGCCAGCAGCTTAGAAAGGGGCTGGGGTGGCTACACCTTC. Translated: CASSLERGWGGYTF.

In this sample, this clonotype turned up many times. The chain links TRBV5-1 to TRBJ2-5; 8 nucleotides match TRBD2. Germline V CDR1 and CDR2: SGHRS, YFSETQ. V trimming: 4 bases; J trimming: 3 bases; junction bases outside the gene matches: 8. This CDR3 spans 15 amino acids. This CDR3 reads CASSPVTGGEETQYF. CDR3 DNA: TGCGCCAGCAGCCCCGTAACGGGGGGGGAAGAGACCCAGTACTTC. The complete variable domain, with remaining parts taken from reference TRBV5-1 and TRBJ2-5, reads KAGVTQTPRYLIKTRGQQVTLSCSPISGHRSVSWYQQTPGQGLQFLFEYFSETQRNKGNFPGRFSGRQFSNSRSEMNVSTLELGDSALYLCASSPVTGGEETQYFGPGTRLLVL.

The chain links TRBV7-2 to TRBJ2-3, with a tentative D call TRBD2 (6 bases). CDR1 and CDR2 from the germline V gene are SGHTA and FQGNSA. Between the trimmed V and J ends, which lost 4 bases and 7 bases, there was a span of 21 bases. CDR3 length: 16 residues. The CDR3 here is CASSSPGGGAGNTQYF. CDR3 nucleotide sequence: TGTGCCAGCAGCTCTCCAGGAGGCGGGGCGGGGAATACGCAGTATTTT.

This CDR3 is CSARFPGFGEQYV. The DNA for the CDR3 is TGCAGTGCTAGATTTCCGGGGTTTGGCGAGCAGTACGTC. J is TRBJ2-7 and V is TRBV20-1, with D maybe TRBD2 (5 bases). This CDR3 spans 13 amino acids. With 2 bases removed from V and 6 bases from J, the gap between germline ends came to 14 bases. Germline V CDR1 and CDR2: DFQATT, SNEGSKA (reference sequence).

This clonotype has only a few counts. This sequence joins TRBV12-3 or TRBV12-4 and TRBJ1-2; D possibly corresponds to TRBD1 (6 bases). V shed 7 bases and J shed 9 bases, with 18 bases lying between them. The CDR3 spans 13 residues. Here the CDR3 reads CASIREGGRSYTF. CDR3 in DNA: TGTGCCAGCATCCGAGAAGGGGGTCGAAGCTACACCTTC.

J is TRBJ1-6 and V is TRBV18; 9 nucleotides agree with TRBD1. CDR1 and CDR2 (germline): KGHSH, LQKENI. This CDR3 spans 14 amino acids. The V gene end was trimmed by 3 bases and the J gene end by 14 bases; junction bases not matched to a gene: 8. The CDR3 sequence: CASSPAGQGTTLHF. The CDR3 DNA reads TGTGCCAGCTCACCGGCGGGACAGGGTACCACCCTCCACTTT.

The chain carries TRBV6-2 or TRBV6-3 and TRBJ2-1, with 10 positions matching TRBD1. The junction had 4 bases not matched to a gene; V was cut back by 2 bases and J by 0 bases. CDR1 and CDR2 from the germline V gene are MNHEY and SVGEGT. The CDR3 length is 17 residues. The CDR3 DNA is TGTGCCAGCAGTTACCTCCGACAGGGGGCCTCCTACAATGAGCAGTTCTTC. Residues: CASSYLRQGASYNEQFF.

This clonotype was seen more than once but under ten times. CDR3 nucleotides: TGTGCCAGCAGCCCCCGACAGGGCCTGCAAGAGACCCAGTACTTC. Translating gives CASSPRQGLQETQYF. The chain couples TRBV9 to TRBJ2-5; 7 bases are a match to TRBD1. The germline V gene encodes CDR1 SGDLS and CDR2 YYNGEE. Trimming removed 4 bases from V and 2 bases from J; junction bases left unmatched: 8. This CDR3 is built from 15 residues.

In its sample, this clonotype was seen a few times. This chain joins TRBV12-3 or TRBV12-4 and TRBJ1-5; the match to TRBD1 covers 7 bases. The CDR3 is 12 amino acids. V trimming: 3 bases; J trimming: 11 bases; junction bases outside the gene matches: 4. CDR3 DNA: TGTGCCAGCAGTTTGACAGGGAAGACCCAGCATTTT. As protein: CASSLTGKTQHF.

The J gene is TRBJ1-1, the V gene TRBV7-9; 9 bases map to TRBD1. Germline V gives CDR1 SEHNR, CDR2 FQNEAQ (reference sequence). CDR3 size: 16 residues. Trimming removed 4 bases from V and 0 bases from J; junction bases left unmatched: 6. CDR3 nucleotides: TGTGCCAGCAGCTCAACAGGGGGCCGGATGAACACTGAAGCTTTCTTT. Translation: CASSSTGGRMNTEAFF. Filled out from reference TRBV7-9 and TRBJ1-1, the complete variable domain reads DTGVSQNPRHKITKRGQNVTFRCDPISEHNRLYWYRQTLGQGPEFLTYFQNEAQLEKSRLLSDRFSAERPKGSFSTLEIQRTEQGDSAMYLCASSSTGGRMNTEAFFGQGTRLTVV.

V and J are TRBV3-1 and TRBJ2-7; tentatively, D is TRBD1 or TRBD2 (5 bases each). With 4 bases removed from V and 4 bases from J, the gap between germline ends came to 11 bases. This CDR3 contains 13 residues. The germline CDR1 and CDR2 sequences are LGHDT and YNNKEL (reference sequence). The CDR3 sequence is CASSLRDPYEQYF. For the CDR3, the DNA is TGTGCCAGCAGCCTACGGGACCCTTACGAGCAGTACTTC.

This clonotype was found a few times. CDR3 DNA sequence: TGTGCCAGCAGTTTAGCTTTATTACAACTATATGGAGGCTACACCTTC. Its protein is CASSLALLQLYGGYTF. V and J are TRBV12-3 or TRBV12-4 and TRBJ1-2; the D is unclear. Between the trimmed V and J ends, which lost 0 bases and 8 bases, there was a span of 19 bases. The CDR3 runs 16 residues.

The V call is TRBV7-2, the J call TRBJ1-5; tentatively, D is TRBD1 (5 bases). The germline V and J ends were trimmed by 1 base and 4 bases, with 8 bases remaining between them. The germline V gene has CDR1 SGHTA and CDR2 FQGNSA. The CDR3 has 14 residues. The CDR3 spells CASSLGDGNQPQHF. CDR3 bases: TGTGCCAGCAGCTTAGGGGACGGGAATCAGCCCCAGCATTTT.

The chain employs TRBV10-3 and TRBJ1-3, with D hard to call. Germline lookup yields CDR1 ENHRY and CDR2 SYGVKD. V lost 0 bases and J 1 base, leaving 7 bases between the germline ends. The CDR3 spans 15 residues. DNA of the CDR3: TGTGCCATCAGTGAGTCGAGCGGTTCTGGAAACACCATATATTTT. This gives the protein CAISESSGSGNTIYF.

This chain links TRBV5-6 with TRBJ2-6; 9 bases line up with TRBD1. The CDR3 runs to 17 residues. The germline gives CDR1 SGHDT, CDR2 YYEEEE. Germline trimming cut 2 bases from V and 0 bases from J; bases unmatched to any gene: 3. CDR3 bases: TGTGCCAGCAGCTTAGGGACAGGGTTCTCTGGGGCCAACGTCCTGACTTTC. Translation: CASSLGTGFSGANVLTF.

This chain uses TRBV5-6 with TRBJ2-4, with TRBD1 as a possible D gene (6 bases). The germline CDR1 and CDR2 sequences are SGHDT and YYEEEE. Trimming pared 4 bases from V and 4 bases from J, leaving 15 bases between. This CDR3 region has 15 residues. The chain's CDR3 is CASSQLGTRKNIQYF. As DNA, the CDR3 is TGTGCCAGCAGCCAGCTAGGGACACGTAAAAACATTCAGTACTTC.

This sequence joins TRBV4-3 and TRBJ2-5; D gene uncertain. The CDR3 spans 13 residues. The ends were cut back, 0 bases at V and 1 base at J, with 3 bases in the middle. Germline CDR1 is LGHNA and CDR2 is YSLEER. CDR3 sequence reads: CASSQEVQETQYF. In DNA, the CDR3 is TGCGCCAGCAGCCAAGAGGTCCAAGAGACCCAGTACTTC.